Shown below are 21 T cell receptor beta chains from a single sample sequenced in a study of long-term antiretroviral therapy in people with HIV (dated by TCRdb to between 2021 and 2023). The immunoSEQ hsTCRB v3.0 assay was used at survey level resolution for TRB variable region sequencing. In TCRdb, the immuneACCESS table is reduced to in-frame sequences with V and J assigned. These tables do not hold every clone; where another copy was compared, an unresolved V gene accounts for under half, and the others remain unexplained. For this sample the table gives about 24,000 clones, of which roughly 79% were detected only once. The ten most abundant clones make up roughly a sixth of the sample. The starting material was unsorted PBMCs, obtained at the start of antiretroviral therapy, before treatment. The receptor set was obtained from a woman aged 18 to 35 with HIV.

This clone was observed a single time. The rearrangement uses TRBV28 and TRBJ2-5; tentative D call: TRBD1 (6 bases). The germline gives CDR1 MDHEN, CDR2 SYDVKM. The CDR3 spans 14 residues. V lost 5 bases to trimming and J lost 2 bases, with 12 bases between them. Here the CDR3 reads CASSPGTPQETQYF. The CDR3 DNA sequence: TGTGCCAGCAGTCCTGGGACACCTCAAGAGACCCAGTACTTC.

The chain couples TRBV18 to TRBJ1-2; D might be TRBD1 (6 bases). Germline assignment: CDR1 KGHSH and CDR2 LQKENI. Trimming shortened V by 2 bases and J by 4 bases, and 11 bases separated the two germline ends. CDR3 length: 14 residues. The CDR3 is CASSPGDNPYGYTF. CDR3 coding DNA: TGTGCCAGCTCACCAGGGGACAATCCCTATGGCTACACCTTC.

Details on this clone: At the DNA level, this CDR3 is encoded by other sequences in the same sample as well. V usage is TRBV30 and J usage is TRBJ2-7; D call uncertain. CDR3 length: 13 residues. Trimming took off 0 bases at V and 4 bases at J, with 10 bases between the two ends. The germline CDR1 and CDR2 sequences are GTSNPN and SVGIG (reference sequence). The CDR3 spells CAWSVSLSYEQYF. The CDR3 DNA reads TGTGCCTGGAGTGTAAGTTTAAGTTACGAGCAGTACTTC.

The chain employs TRBV5-4 and TRBJ2-1; D might be TRBD2 (5 bases). This CDR3 is built from 14 residues. Germline CDR1 and CDR2: SGHNT and YYREEE (reference sequence). Trimming removed 3 bases from V and 5 bases from J, with 12 bases in between. CDR3 nucleotide sequence: TGTGCCAGCAGCTGGACTGGTACTCACAATGAGCAGTTCTTC. This codes for CASSWTGTHNEQFF.

CDR3 amino acids: CASSVGLHPYNEQFF. The CDR3 nucleotides are TGTGCCAGCAGCGTAGGGCTTCATCCCTACAATGAGCAGTTCTTC. The V and J genes are TRBV9 and TRBJ2-1; no clear D. This CDR3 is built from 15 residues. In germline, CDR1 is SGDLS, CDR2 YYNGEE. Trimming took 0 bases from V and 2 from J, leaving 9 bases between them.

The chain is built from TRBV5-6 and TRBJ1-1, with D unclear. This CDR3 comprises 11 residues. V was clipped by 0 bases and J by 5 bases, with 2 bases between them. CDR1 SGHDT and CDR2 YYEEEE come from the germline V gene. The CDR3 coding sequence is TGTGCCAGCAGCTTGGGTACTGAAGCTTTCTTT. It encodes CASSLGTEAFF.

The chain employs TRBV2 and TRBJ2-3; the match to TRBD2 covers 9 bases. V was pared by 5 bases and J by 2 bases, with 5 bases of the junction left unmatched. CDR1 is SNHLY and CDR2 is FYNNEI in the germline V gene. The CDR3 is made up of 15 amino acids. This chain's CDR3 is CASSSSGGITDTQYF. The DNA of the CDR3 is TGTGCCAGCAGTTCAAGCGGGGGGATCACAGATACGCAGTATTTT.

This rearrangement joins TRBV6-5 to TRBJ2-7, with 8 bases matching TRBD1. J was trimmed by 0 bases and V by 5 bases; bases with no gene match: 3. Germline V gives CDR1 MNHEY, CDR2 SVGAGI. The CDR3 is 14 amino acids. CDR3 nucleotide sequence: TGTGCCAGCAGTCCCGGACAGGGCTCCTACGAGCAGTACTTC. This codes for CASSPGQGSYEQYF.

This clone was seen just once. This chain connects TRBV30 to TRBJ1-4; TRBD1 aligns across 7 bases. The CDR3 is made up of 14 amino acids. CDR1 is GTSNPN, CDR2 SVGIG, per germline (reference sequence). Trimming removed 0 bases from V and 10 bases from J; junction bases left unmatched: 8. The CDR3 DNA reads TGTGCCTGGAGTGTAGGGACAGTTGATGGAAAACTGTTTTTT. It specifies CAWSVGTVDGKLFF.

The V call is TRBV11-2, the J call TRBJ2-5, with 8 nucleotides matching TRBD2. V dropped 7 bases and J dropped 2; count of bases not matched to a gene: 9. Germline V lookup: CDR1 SGHAT, CDR2 FQNNGV. The CDR3 consists of 15 residues. DNA for the CDR3: TGTGCCAGCACCCCTTCCCGGGGGGGGCAAGAGACCCAGTACTTC. This sequence encodes CASTPSRGGQETQYF.

The V call is TRBV28, the J call TRBJ1-4, with unresolved D. The CDR3 totals 13 residues. The V gene lost 3 bases and the J gene lost 16 bases, with 18 bases spanning the gap. In germline, CDR1 is MDHEN, CDR2 SYDVKM. The CDR3 sequence is CASSFREDPPAFF. DNA for the CDR3: TGTGCCAGCAGTTTTAGGGAAGACCCCCCGGCGTTTTTT.

This chain connects TRBV4-3 to TRBJ1-4, with TRBD1 matching over 7 bases. With V trimmed by 0 bases and J by 7 bases, 5 bases remained unmatched. Germline V gene data show CDR1 as LGHNA and CDR2 as YSLEER. CDR3 length: 15 amino acids. Written as DNA, the CDR3 is TGCGCCAGCAGCCAAGATATGGACAGGACTGAAAAACTGTTTTTT. Amino acids: CASSQDMDRTEKLFF.

This chain links TRBV9 with TRBJ1-3, with TRBD1 matching 10 bases. CDR1 is SGDLS, CDR2 YYNGEE, per germline. Trimming at V came to 0 bases and at J to 0 bases, leaving 0 bases not matched to a gene. The CDR3 consists of 16 residues. The CDR3: CASSVGTGGSGNTIYF. The CDR3 DNA reads TGTGCCAGCAGCGTAGGGACAGGGGGCTCTGGAAACACCATATATTTT.

The J gene is TRBJ2-2, the V gene TRBV19; D unresolved. CDR1 is LNHDA, CDR2 SQIVND, per germline (reference sequence). V lost 5 bases to trimming and J lost 4 bases, with 14 bases between them. The CDR3 length is 15 residues. The CDR3: CASSFAALGTGELFF. CDR3 sequence (DNA): TGTGCCAGTAGTTTCGCAGCCTTGGGCACCGGGGAGCTGTTTTTT. The variable domain in full, completed from reference TRBV19 and TRBJ2-2, reads DGGITQSPKYLFRKEGQNVTLSCEQNLNHDAMYWYRQDPGQGLRLIYYSQIVNDFQKGDIAEGYSVSREKKESFPLTVTSAQKNPTAFYLCASSFAALGTGELFFGEGSRLTVL.

This chain links TRBV6-5 with TRBJ2-7, with TRBD1 as a possible D gene (6 bases). Germline V lookup: CDR1 MNHEY, CDR2 SVGAGI. The CDR3 spans 13 residues. With 0 bases removed from V and 3 bases from J, the gap between germline ends came to 6 bases. CDR3: CASSYSTGYEQYF. The CDR3 nucleotides are TGTGCCAGCAGTTACTCGACAGGCTACGAGCAGTACTTC.

The V call is TRBV4-3, the J call TRBJ1-2; D gene unclear. CDR1 is LGHNA and CDR2 is YSLEER in the germline V gene. V was clipped by 2 bases and J by 1 base, with 11 bases between them. This CDR3 spans 15 amino acids. In nucleotides, the CDR3 is TGCGCCAGCAGCCAAATTGAATGGGGTAACTATGGCTACACCTTC. Translated: CASSQIEWGNYGYTF.

This chain joins TRBV25-1 and TRBJ1-4, with D unresolved. In germline, CDR1 is MGHDK, CDR2 SYGVNS. This CDR3 comprises 15 residues. V shed 3 bases and J shed 10 bases, with 18 bases lying between them. The CDR3, as DNA: TGTGCCAGCAGTGACGCCAGTCGGCTCTCCGGAAAACTGTTTTTT. Its protein product is CASSDASRLSGKLFF.

The sample holds one count of this clone. This sequence joins TRBV6-1 and TRBJ2-1; 11 bases are a match to TRBD2. Germline values: CDR1 MNHNS, CDR2 SASEGT. After removal of 0 bases from V and 8 bases from J, the junction contained 9 bases not matched to a gene. This CDR3 is 17 amino acids long. CDR3: CASSEAYLSGGGYEQFF. In DNA form, the CDR3 reads TGTGCCAGCAGTGAAGCCTATCTTAGCGGGGGGGGGTATGAGCAGTTCTTC.

This rearrangement joins TRBV19 to TRBJ2-5, with 7 bases aligning to TRBD2. The length of the CDR3 is 14 residues. After removal of 6 bases from V and 9 bases from J, the junction contained 13 bases not matched to a gene. Germline V gene sequence: CDR1 LNHDA, CDR2 SQIVND (reference sequence). CDR3 sequence (DNA): TGTGCCAGTAGCCCCTCGAGCGGGGCTTTGGCCCAGTACTTC. Amino acid sequence: CASSPSSGALAQYF.

This clone has just a few counts. The chain combines TRBV27 with TRBJ2-7; tentatively, D is TRBD2 (5 bases). Trimming removed 8 bases at V and 6 bases at J, with 20 bases between. The CDR3 length is 14 residues. The germline V gene has CDR1 MNHEY and CDR2 SMNVEV (reference sequence). CDR3 in DNA: TGTGCCAGCGCCTCCGTTTGGGGAGTAGTCGAGCAGTACTTC. Translating gives CASASVWGVVEQYF.

The chain recombines TRBV7-2 with TRBJ2-2; possible D gene TRBD1, 6 bases. The germline V gene has CDR1 SGHTA and CDR2 FQGNSA. There are 15 residues in the CDR3. V lost 1 base and J 5 bases, leaving 11 bases between the germline ends. DNA for the CDR3: TGTGCCAGCAGCTTAGGGGGGACACCTACCGGGGAGCTGTTTTTT. Encoded protein: CASSLGGTPTGELFF.